The 5 T cell receptor beta chains below were found in one sample sequenced in a study of low-dose radiotherapy and immunotherapy resistance in tumors. Gene-specific TRAV and TRBV primers were used for first-strand cDNA, covering alpha and beta chains. Over approximately 20 PCR cycles, TCRs were amplified from a constant-region primer and V-primer adapter. TCRdb redid the calling of the reads with MiXCR, one entry per CDR3 protein. In the table there are 80,000 to 95,000 distinct CDR3 sequences, roughly 9% of which are singletons. The time point here: before trial treatment. The specimen comprised PBMCs, sampled before treatment. The receptor set was obtained from a male donor with prostate cancer.

This clonotype was detected many times. The CDR3 DNA reads as TGCAGTGCTAGAGATTGGAAACTTTTATCCTACGAGCAGTACTTC. This sequence encodes CSARDWKLLSYEQYF. J is TRBJ2-7 and V is TRBV20-1; the D is unclear. V was shortened by 0 bases and J by 1 base, with 13 bases between the two germline ends. This CDR3 is built from 15 residues. In germline, CDR1 is DFQATT, CDR2 SNEGSKA (reference sequence).

This clonotype was counted many times. The CDR3 nucleotides are TGTGCCAGCAGCTTAGGGGGGGCTTTCTTT. Translating gives CASSLGGAFF. This chain joins TRBV7-2 and TRBJ1-1, with D possibly being TRBD1 (5 bases). The CDR3 totals 10 residues. V lost 1 base and J 11 bases, leaving 5 bases between the germline ends. Germline CDR1 reads SGHTA; CDR2 reads FQGNSA.

V is TRBV6-6 and J is TRBJ2-2; either TRBD1 or TRBD2 may supply D (6 bases each). From germline, CDR1 is MNHNY and CDR2 SVGAGI (reference sequence). V was cut by 5 bases and J by 4 bases, with 17 bases left in between. The length of the CDR3 is 16 residues. The CDR3 here is CASSEGGGASTGELFF. In DNA, the CDR3 is TGTGCCAGCAGTGAAGGGGGAGGAGCTAGCACCGGGGAGCTGTTTTTT.

This clonotype was recorded at least ten times. The rearrangement joins TRBV12-3 or TRBV12-4 to TRBJ2-3, with 11 nucleotides matching TRBD2. The V segment lost 5 bases and the J segment 15 bases; nucleotides outside the gene matches: 10. CDR3 length: 13 amino acids. CDR3 loop: CASSIGTSGGYYF. In DNA, the CDR3 is TGTGCCAGCAGTATCGGGACTAGCGGCGGCTATTATTTT.

Many counts were recorded for this clonotype. The chain uses TRBV18 and TRBJ2-7, with TRBD2 matching 9 bases. Germline V gene lookup returns CDR1 KGHSH and CDR2 LQKENI. The ends lost 0 bases at V and 2 bases at J; junction bases unmatched: 17. The length of the CDR3 is 20 residues. The chain's CDR3 is CASSPPTVYSTSGPAYEQYF. Written as DNA, the CDR3 is TGTGCCAGCTCACCACCTACGGTTTATAGTACTAGCGGGCCTGCCTACGAGCAGTACTTC.